These 13 T cell receptor beta chains originate from one sample sequenced in a study of regulatory T cells in long-lasting Graves disease. Building of the TCR beta libraries involved iRepertoire HTBI primers and Arm-PCR of CDR3 regions. TCRdb re-called the multiplex PCR reads with MiXCR, one entry per CDR3 protein. This repertoire shows 250,000 or so distinct CDR3 sequences, around 20% found once; its top ten account for approximately 13%. This sample's time point: newly diagnosed GD, antithyroid drugs for less than 3 months. The TCR library was made from RNA extracted from PBMCs. The sample here was peripheral blood mononuclear cells (PBMCs), taken at new diagnosis, from a patient treated with antithyroid drugs. These receptors were collected from a female donor with Graves disease.

This clonotype showed up many times. V is TRBV3-1 and J is TRBJ1-5; D is perhaps TRBD1 (5 bases). The CDR3 has 16 amino acids. V was pared by 1 base and J by 5 bases, with 15 bases between. Germline values: CDR1 LGHDT, CDR2 YNNKEL (reference sequence). The CDR3 spells CASSQGAPSGHQPQHF. The CDR3 bases are TGTGCCAGCAGCCAAGGGGCTCCCTCAGGGCATCAGCCCCAGCATTTT.

This clonotype was recorded many times. This sequence joins TRBV19 and TRBJ1-5; D not certain. V was clipped by 10 bases and J by 2 bases, with 18 bases between them. The CDR3 spans 15 residues. Germline V lookup: CDR1 LNHDA, CDR2 SQIVND (reference sequence). The CDR3 loop is CATASRIHGNQPQHF. The CDR3 DNA is TGTGCCACCGCGTCCCGCATTCACGGCAATCAGCCCCAGCATTTT.

This clonotype appeared many times. V usage is TRBV20-1 and J usage is TRBJ2-7, with D perhaps given as TRBD1 or TRBD2 (5 bases each). V was clipped by 6 bases and J by 3 bases, with 21 bases between them. Germline CDR1 and CDR2: DFQATT and SNEGSKA (reference sequence). There are 15 residues in the CDR3. CDR3 DNA sequence: TGCAGTGCCCCCGGCCGGGACCTCGATATCTACGAGCAGTACTTC. It encodes CSAPGRDLDIYEQYF.

This clonotype has just a few counts. The V and J genes are TRBV27 and TRBJ1-1, with 7 bases aligning to TRBD1. From germline, CDR1 is MNHEY and CDR2 SMNVEV (reference sequence). This CDR3 is 17 amino acids long. The junction had 14 bases not matched to a gene; V was cut back by 4 bases and J by 3 bases. The CDR3 sequence: CASSWRQGTGMDTEAFF. The DNA for the CDR3 is TGTGCCAGCAGTTGGCGACAGGGTACGGGGATGGACACTGAAGCTTTCTTT.

This clonotype appeared many times. The rearrangement links TRBV12-3 or TRBV12-4 to TRBJ1-6; D remains unclear. V was clipped by 6 bases and J by 7 bases, with 13 bases between them. CDR3 size: 14 residues. The CDR3: CASSPGPGNSPLHF. As DNA, the CDR3 is TGTGCCAGCAGCCCCGGGCCCGGGAATTCACCCCTCCACTTT.

This clonotype occurred many times. This chain joins TRBV20-1 and TRBJ2-1, with a possible D match to TRBD2 (5 bases). The CDR3 is 12 amino acids. The V gene's germline CDR1 is DFQATT and CDR2 SNEGSKA (reference sequence). Trimming took 0 bases from V and 9 from J, leaving 9 bases between them. CDR3 DNA: TGCAGTGCTAGAGATCCCGGAGGTGAGCAGTTCTTC. Its translation: CSARDPGGEQFF.

Comment on this clonotype: This may stem from a read error, because a much larger clone lies one nucleotide away. In nucleotides, the CDR3 is TGTGCCAGCAGCTTAACAGGGGCGGGTGGGCTCCAGCATTTT. Its protein product is CASSLTGAGGLQHF. V usage is TRBV7-9 and J usage is TRBJ1-5, with 7 bases matching TRBD1. Germline V gene data show CDR1 as SEHNR and CDR2 as FQNEAQ (reference sequence). The V segment lost 2 bases and the J segment 12 bases; nucleotides outside the gene matches: 10. The CDR3 contains 14 residues. The whole variable domain, remainder taken from reference TRBV7-9 and TRBJ1-5, is DTGVSQNPRHKITKRGQNVTFRCDPISEHNRLYWYRQTLGQGPEFLTYFQNEAQLEKSRLLSDRFSAERPKGSFSTLEIQRTEQGDSAMYLCASSLTGAGGLQHFGDGTRLSIL.

In nucleotides, the CDR3 is TGTGCCAGCAGTGACATCCTAGCGGGTTACAATGAGCAGTTCTTC. The encoded protein is CASSDILAGYNEQFF. The rearrangement links TRBV6-4 to TRBJ2-1; TRBD2 aligns across 8 bases. With V trimmed by 2 bases and J by 4 bases, 4 bases remained unmatched. The CDR3 contains 15 residues. The germline gives CDR1 MRHNA, CDR2 SNTAGT.

This clonotype was seen ten or more times. The CDR3 region has the DNA TGTGCCAGCAGCCTGGGGCGGCGGGATAGCACAGATACGCAGTATTTT. Its protein is CASSLGRRDSTDTQYF. V gene TRBV27 combines with J gene TRBJ2-3; maybe TRBD2 (6 bases). Germline V gene data show CDR1 as MNHEY and CDR2 as SMNVEV (reference sequence). V was shortened by 6 bases and J by 0 bases, with 16 bases between the two germline ends. This CDR3 spans 16 amino acids.

This clonotype was counted many times. This CDR3 is CASSKQGYLGDTEAFF. Here the CDR3 DNA reads TGTGCCAGCAGTAAGCAGGGATACTTGGGGGACACTGAAGCTTTCTTT. The V and J genes are TRBV6-1 and TRBJ1-1, with D possibly being TRBD1 (5 bases). This CDR3 comprises 16 residues. Trimming removed 5 bases from V and 3 bases from J, with 19 bases in between. Germline CDR1 and CDR2: MNHNS and SASEGT.

This clonotype was seen more than once but under ten times. This chain links TRBV7-9 with TRBJ1-6, with D possibly matching TRBD1 (5 bases). Deletions cut 8 bases from V and 9 bases from J, with 11 bases between. Per the germline V gene, CDR1 is SEHNR and CDR2 is FQNEAQ (reference sequence). This CDR3 has 12 amino acids. As DNA, the CDR3 is TGTGCCAGCGGAAGTAGGGGTTCACCCCTCCACTTT. This codes for CASGSRGSPLHF.

This clonotype was seen repeatedly, ten times or more. V is TRBV28 and J is TRBJ2-1, with D perhaps TRBD1 (6 bases). Germline V gene data show CDR1 as MDHEN and CDR2 as SYDVKM. CDR3 size: 15 residues. Trimming removed 6 bases at V and 2 bases at J, with 14 bases between. CDR3 sequence (DNA): TGTGCCAGCAGCCTTCAGGGGCCGCCCTACAATGAGCAGTTCTTC. Amino acids: CASSLQGPPYNEQFF.

The genes are TRBV5-1 and TRBJ2-3; 16 bases map to TRBD2. Germline V gene data show CDR1 as SGHRS and CDR2 as YFSETQ. This CDR3 contains 17 residues. V shed 4 bases and J 6 bases; nucleotides not matched to a gene: 8. The CDR3 region has the DNA TGCGCCAGCAGCAAGGGACTAGCGGGGGGGCCTGGGGATACGCAGTATTTT. Translating it yields CASSKGLAGGPGDTQYF.